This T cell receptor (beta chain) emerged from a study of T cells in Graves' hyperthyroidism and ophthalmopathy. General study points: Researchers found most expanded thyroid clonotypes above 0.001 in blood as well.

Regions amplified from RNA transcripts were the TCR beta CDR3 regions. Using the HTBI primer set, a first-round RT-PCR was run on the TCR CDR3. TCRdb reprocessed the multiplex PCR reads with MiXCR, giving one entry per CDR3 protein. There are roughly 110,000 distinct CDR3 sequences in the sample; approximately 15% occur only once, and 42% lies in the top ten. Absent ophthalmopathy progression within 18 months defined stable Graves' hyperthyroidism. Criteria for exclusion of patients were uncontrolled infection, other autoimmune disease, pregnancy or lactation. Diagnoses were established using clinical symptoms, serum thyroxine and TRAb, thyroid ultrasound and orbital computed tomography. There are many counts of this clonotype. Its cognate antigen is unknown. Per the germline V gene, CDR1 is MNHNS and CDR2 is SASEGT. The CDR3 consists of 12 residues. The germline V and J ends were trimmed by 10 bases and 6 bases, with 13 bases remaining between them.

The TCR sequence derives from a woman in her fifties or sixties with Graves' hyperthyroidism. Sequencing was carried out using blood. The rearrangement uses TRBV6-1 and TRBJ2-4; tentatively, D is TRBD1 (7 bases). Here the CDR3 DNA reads TGTGCCACCCAGGGGGGAGGAAACATTCAGTACTTC. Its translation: CATQGGGNIQYF.